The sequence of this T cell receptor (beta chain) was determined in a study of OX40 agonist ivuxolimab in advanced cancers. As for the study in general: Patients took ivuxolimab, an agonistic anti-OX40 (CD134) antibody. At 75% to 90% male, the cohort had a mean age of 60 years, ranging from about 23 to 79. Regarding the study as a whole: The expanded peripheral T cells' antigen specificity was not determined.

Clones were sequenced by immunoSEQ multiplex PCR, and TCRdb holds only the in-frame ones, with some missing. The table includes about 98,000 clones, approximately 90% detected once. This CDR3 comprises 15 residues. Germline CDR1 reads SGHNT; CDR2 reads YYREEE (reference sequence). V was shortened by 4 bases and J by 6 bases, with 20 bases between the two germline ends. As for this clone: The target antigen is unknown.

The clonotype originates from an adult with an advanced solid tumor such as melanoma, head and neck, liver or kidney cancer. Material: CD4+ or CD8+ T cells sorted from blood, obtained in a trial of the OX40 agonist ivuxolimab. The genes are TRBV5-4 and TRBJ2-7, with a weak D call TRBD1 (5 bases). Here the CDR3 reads CASSRFKGSSLEQYF. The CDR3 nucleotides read TGTGCCAGCAGCCGCTTTAAGGGGTCGAGCCTCGAGCAGTACTTC.